The clone carrying this TCR beta chain was seen a few times. The sample originates from a study of T-cell reconstitution after alpha-beta-depleted transplantation in children. During its preparation, the TCRbeta library received unique molecular identifiers. TCRdb redid the calling of the PCR reads with MiXCR, one entry per CDR3 protein. Among approximately 520,000 distinct CDR3 sequences, approximately 30% were seen once, and the ten largest hold 2% to 2.5%. V lost 6 bases and J lost 3, with 9 bases in between. The germline V gene encodes CDR1 SGHNT and CDR2 YENEEA. This CDR3 contains 13 residues. The rearrangement links TRBV11-3 to TRBJ1-5; D may be TRBD1 (5 bases). The sequence was obtained from a human donor who donated a stem cell graft to a child with aplastic anemia. The sample was PBMCs from the stem cell graft donor, taken from the stem cell graft. Here the CDR3 DNA reads TGTGCCAGCAGTTCGGGGCTCAATCAGCCCCAGCATTTT. Protein sequence: CASSSGLNQPQHF. Using reference TRBV11-3 and TRBJ1-5 for the parts outside the CDR3, the full variable domain is EAGVVQSPRYKIIEKKQPVAFWCNPISGHNTLYWYLQNLGQGPELLIRYENEEAVDDSQLPKDRFSAERLKGVDSTLKIQPAELGDSAVYLCASSSGLNQPQHFGDGTRLSIL.